What follows are 20 T cell receptor beta chains derived from one specimen sequenced in a study of graft-versus-host responses after intestinal transplantation. Profiling relied on immunoSEQ multiplex PCR, and the TCRdb table lists in-frame clones only, not all of them. This table holds 71,000 or so clones, about 92% found once. Their target antigens are unknown. The sample here was unstimulated CD8+ T cells sorted from spleen or lymph node cells, taken before intestinal transplant. The receptor source for this set is a human donor who received an intestinal transplant.

This chain joins TRBV9 and TRBJ2-2; D is possibly TRBD1 (7 bases). This CDR3 has 14 residues. Germline assignment: CDR1 SGDLS and CDR2 YYNGEE. Trimming left V 7 bases short and J 0 bases short, with 10 bases between. CDR3: CASGGTANTGELFF. CDR3 nucleotides: TGTGCCAGCGGGGGGACAGCGAACACCGGGGAGCTGTTTTTT.

The chain has TRBV9 and TRBJ2-3, with D possibly matching TRBD2 (6 bases). Between the trimmed V and J ends, which lost 3 bases and 6 bases, there was a span of 17 bases. The CDR3 is made up of 15 amino acids. CDR1 SGDLS and CDR2 YYNGEE come from the germline V gene. CDR3: CASSERDWDRDTQYF. In DNA, the CDR3 is TGTGCCAGCAGCGAGAGGGACTGGGATCGGGATACGCAGTATTTT.

The rearrangement joins TRBV4-1 to TRBJ1-1; no clear D gene. V shed 1 base and J shed 2 bases, with 5 bases lying between them. The CDR3 extends over 13 amino acids. Looked up from germline, CDR1 is MGHRA and CDR2 is YSYEKL. CDR3 sequence (DNA): TGCGCCAGCAGCCAAGTTGGCAACACTGAAGCTTTCTTT. Protein sequence: CASSQVGNTEAFF.

The CDR3 region is CASRYRVAYEQYF. CDR3 in DNA: TGTGCCAGCCGCTACAGGGTCGCCTACGAGCAGTACTTC. V is TRBV27 and J is TRBJ2-7, with a possible D match to TRBD1 (6 bases). The ends were cut back, 8 bases at V and 2 bases at J, with 13 bases in the middle. CDR1 and CDR2 (germline): MNHEY, SMNVEV (reference sequence). The CDR3 loop spans 13 amino acids.

The V and J genes are TRBV7-9 and TRBJ2-1, with TRBD2 matching 11 bases. This CDR3 region has 17 residues. Germline V gene data show CDR1 as SEHNR and CDR2 as FQNEAQ (reference sequence). V was clipped by 0 bases and J by 5 bases; unmatched bases: 6. CDR3 nucleotides: TGTGCCAGCAGCTTAGCAGGGGGACTAGCGGCCAACAATGAGCAGTTCTTC. Translation gives CASSLAGGLAANNEQFF.

This chain joins TRBV7-9 and TRBJ1-1; D is possibly TRBD1 (6 bases). CDR1 SEHNR and CDR2 FQNEAQ come from the germline V gene (reference sequence). The CDR3 totals 15 residues. Trimming stripped 6 bases from V and 0 bases from J, with 14 bases between. CDR3 bases: TGTGCCAGCAGGGGTCCAGGGGAGATGAACACTGAAGCTTTCTTT. It is translated as CASRGPGEMNTEAFF.

The chain uses TRBV7-6 and TRBJ2-7; 7 bases map to TRBD1. This CDR3 is built from 16 residues. J gave up 4 bases and V 5 bases, and 14 bases lay outside the gene matches. CDR1 is SGHVS and CDR2 is FNYEAQ in the germline V gene. The CDR3 DNA sequence: TGTGCCAGCAGCCCCGCCTTTGTAGGGACAGATTACGAGCAGTACTTC. It specifies CASSPAFVGTDYEQYF.

The rearrangement joins TRBV10-2 to TRBJ1-2; TRBD1 matches at 7 bases. The CDR3 is made up of 15 amino acids. Trimming removed 0 bases from V and 6 bases from J; junction bases left unmatched: 7. Germline CDR1 reads WSHSY; CDR2 reads SAAADI. CDR3 sequence reads: CASSESMTGSDGYTF. The CDR3 coding sequence is TGCGCCAGCAGTGAGTCGATGACAGGGAGCGATGGCTACACCTTC.

The chain is built from TRBV4-1 and TRBJ2-3, with D unresolved. The length of the CDR3 is 13 residues. Trimming stripped 4 bases from V and 0 bases from J, with 5 bases between. Germline V CDR1 and CDR2: MGHRA, YSYEKL. CDR3 sequence reads: CASSLISTDTQYF. The CDR3 DNA reads TGCGCCAGCAGCCTAATTAGCACAGATACGCAGTATTTT.

About this clone: One end of the junction does not line up with germline, which may come from a read error. The chain joins TRBV7-7 to TRBJ1-3, with D maybe TRBD1 (5 bases). Per the germline V gene, CDR1 is SSHAT and CDR2 is FNYEAQ (reference sequence). The CDR3 runs 14 residues. CDR3 region: CASSPGPSGNTIYF. The DNA for the CDR3 is TGTGCTAGCAGCCCAGGGCCATCTGGAAACACCATATATTTT.

The rearrangement links TRBV6-5 to TRBJ1-1; D gene uncertain. CDR1 MNHEY and CDR2 SVGAGI come from the germline V gene. This CDR3 is 16 amino acids long. V was pared by 0 bases and J by 0 bases, with 11 bases between. The CDR3 is CASSYSSQPMNTEAFF. CDR3 DNA: TGTGCCAGCAGTTACTCGAGTCAACCCATGAACACTGAAGCTTTCTTT.

This clone is a singleton in its sample. The sample has other DNA sequences that encode this CDR3 too. CDR3: CASSVAVSGNTIYF. The CDR3 DNA reads as TGTGCCAGCAGCGTTGCGGTTTCTGGAAACACCATATATTTT. The chain has TRBV9 and TRBJ1-3, with D hard to call. Looked up from germline, CDR1 is SGDLS and CDR2 is YYNGEE. V was cut by 2 bases and J by 1 base, with 7 bases left in between. This CDR3 comprises 14 residues.

The V gene is TRBV27, the J gene TRBJ2-7, with 10 positions matching TRBD2. The CDR3 extends over 17 amino acids. Looked up from germline, CDR1 is MNHEY and CDR2 is SMNVEV (reference sequence). V gave up 3 bases and J gave up 2 bases; unmatched junction bases: 10. CDR3 in DNA: TGTGCCAGCAGTTTTATTTCTAGCGGGGGTAACGCCTACGAGCAGTACTTC. The encoded protein is CASSFISSGGNAYEQYF.

This chain joins TRBV5-6 and TRBJ2-2, with a weak D call TRBD2 (6 bases). This CDR3 comprises 14 residues. The V and J ends lost 5 bases and 1 base respectively, with 9 bases between them. The V gene's germline CDR1 is SGHDT and CDR2 YYEEEE. The CDR3 loop reads CASSPGRNTGELFF. The CDR3, as DNA: TGTGCCAGCAGTCCCGGGAGGAACACCGGGGAGCTGTTTTTT.

The chain's CDR3 is CASSPPGTVEQYF. The CDR3 nucleotides read TGTGCCAGCAGCCCCCCTGGGACAGTCGAGCAGTACTTC. The chain employs TRBV5-4 and TRBJ2-7; 7 nucleotides match TRBD1. Looked up from germline, CDR1 is SGHNT and CDR2 is YYREEE (reference sequence). Unmatched junction bases numbered 7, after V lost 4 bases and J lost 6 bases. The length of the CDR3 is 13 residues.

V usage is TRBV7-9 and J usage is TRBJ1-1, with 9 bases identical to TRBD1. This CDR3 contains 17 residues. Germline CDR1 SEHNR, CDR2 FQNEAQ (reference sequence). Trimming removed 5 bases from V and 0 bases from J; junction bases left unmatched: 10. This CDR3 is CASSLRWTGEVNTEAFF. CDR3 nucleotide sequence: TGTGCCAGCAGCCTTAGGTGGACAGGGGAGGTGAACACTGAAGCTTTCTTT.

Written as DNA, the CDR3 is TGTGCCAGCAGTGGGGTGGGACAGGGGAGGGATACGCAGTATTTT. Amino acids: CASSGVGQGRDTQYF. The chain links TRBV7-3 to TRBJ2-3, with 10 positions matching TRBD1. This CDR3 comprises 15 residues. The V gene end was trimmed by 6 bases and the J gene end by 6 bases; junction bases not matched to a gene: 9. The germline CDR1 and CDR2 sequences are SGHTA and FQGTGA. Full variable domain (remainder filled in from reference TRBV7-3 and TRBJ2-3): GAGVSQTPSNKVTEKGKYVELRCDPISGHTALYWYRQSLGQGPEFLIYFQGTGAADDSGLPNDRFFAVRPEGSVSTLKIQRTERGDSAVYLCASSGVGQGRDTQYFGPGTRLTVL.

DNA for the CDR3: TGTGCCACCAACGGAGTAGCGGGTCGAGAGACCCAGTACTTC. It codes for CATNGVAGRETQYF. The chain joins TRBV6-5 to TRBJ2-5, with 7 bases identical to TRBD2. The CDR3 length is 14 residues. J was trimmed by 4 bases and V by 10 bases; bases with no gene match: 12. The V gene's germline CDR1 is MNHEY and CDR2 SVGAGI.

J is TRBJ2-3 and V is TRBV4-1, with 10 bases aligning to TRBD2. This CDR3 comprises 18 residues. In germline, CDR1 is MGHRA, CDR2 YSYEKL. The ends lost 0 bases at V and 3 bases at J; junction bases unmatched: 9. The CDR3 region is CASSQERASGGQTDTQYF. In nucleotides, the CDR3 is TGCGCCAGCAGCCAAGAACGGGCTAGCGGGGGACAGACAGATACGCAGTATTTT.

The V and J genes are TRBV4-1 and TRBJ2-7; maybe TRBD1 (6 bases). The germline V and J ends were trimmed by 0 bases and 2 bases, with 11 bases remaining between them. Germline V gene lookup returns CDR1 MGHRA and CDR2 YSYEKL. The CDR3 is 15 amino acids. The CDR3 loop is CASSQEGQSAYEQYF. In DNA, the CDR3 is TGCGCCAGCAGCCAAGAAGGACAGTCAGCCTACGAGCAGTACTTC.